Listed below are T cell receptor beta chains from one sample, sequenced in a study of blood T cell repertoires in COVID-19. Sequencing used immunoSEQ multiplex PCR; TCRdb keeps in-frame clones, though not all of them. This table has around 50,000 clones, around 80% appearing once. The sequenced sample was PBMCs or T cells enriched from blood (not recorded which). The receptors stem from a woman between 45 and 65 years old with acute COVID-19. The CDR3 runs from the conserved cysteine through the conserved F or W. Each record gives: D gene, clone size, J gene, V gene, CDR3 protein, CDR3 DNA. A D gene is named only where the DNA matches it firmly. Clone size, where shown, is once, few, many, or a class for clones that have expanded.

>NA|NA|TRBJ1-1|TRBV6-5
CASSGQLGAIEAFF
TGTGCCAGCAGCGGACAATTGGGGGCAATTGAAGCTTTCTTT
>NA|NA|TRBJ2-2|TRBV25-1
CASSINTGELFF
TGTGCCAGCAGCATCAACACCGGGGAGCTGTTTTTT
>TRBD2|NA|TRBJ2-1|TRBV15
CATSRTGLAGGNEQFF
TGTGCCACCAGCAGGACCGGACTAGCGGGGGGGAATGAGCAGTTCTTC
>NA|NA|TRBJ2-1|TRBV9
CASSVDDFEGNEQFF
TGTGCCAGCAGCGTAGATGACTTCGAGGGCAATGAGCAGTTCTTC
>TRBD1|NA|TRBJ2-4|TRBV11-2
CASSLDTGQNQYF
TGTGCCAGCAGCTTAGATACGGGACAGAATCAGTACTTC
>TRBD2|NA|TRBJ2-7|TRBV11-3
CASSSSLAGPYEQYF
TGTGCCAGCAGCTCCTCACTAGCGGGGCCCTACGAGCAGTACTTC
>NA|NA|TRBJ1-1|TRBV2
CASSDQALPTEAFF
TGTGCCAGCAGTGATCAGGCACTCCCCACTGAAGCTTTCTTT
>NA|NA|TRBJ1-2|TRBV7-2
CASSLARDGYTF
TGTGCCAGCAGCTTGGCGAGGGATGGCTACACCTTC
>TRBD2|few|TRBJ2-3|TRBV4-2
CASSQDRRRGGTDTQYF
TGTGCCAGCAGCCAAGATCGAAGGCGGGGGGGCACAGATACGCAGTATTTT
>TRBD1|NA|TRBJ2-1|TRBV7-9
CASSPPLRGQGYNEQFF
TGTGCCAGCAGCCCCCCTCTCCGGGGACAGGGCTACAATGAGCAGTTCTTC
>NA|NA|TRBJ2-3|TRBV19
CASRTGTQNTDTQYF
TGTGCCAGTAGAACCGGGACACAAAACACAGATACGCAGTATTTT
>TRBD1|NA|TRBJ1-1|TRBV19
CASGDRGLTEAFF
TGTGCCAGTGGGGACAGGGGGCTGACTGAAGCTTTCTTT
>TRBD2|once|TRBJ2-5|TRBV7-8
CASSLGSRAGETQYF
TGTGCCAGCAGCTTAGGGTCGCGAGCGGGGGAGACCCAGTACTTC